Listed below are T cell receptor beta chains from one sample, sequenced in a study of vaccination and CD4 T cells after COVID-19. No antigen has been assigned to these receptors. TCRdb reprocessed the PCR reads via MiXCR and lists one record per CDR3 protein. The sample holds more than 15,000 distinct CDR3 sequences, about 51% seen once. The sequences come from CD4+ T cells from blood, cultured in vitro, collected about 7 months after SARS-CoV-2 vaccination. The source is a human donor who had recovered from COVID-19. The CDR3 runs from the conserved cysteine through the conserved F or W. The order of the fields is CDR3 DNA, CDR3 protein, clone size, D gene, J gene, V gene. The D gene is left open where the match is weak. Clone size is given for some rows only: seen once, a few or many times, or a class if the clone is expanded.

TGTGCCAGCAGCCCCCCACTCGAACAGCGCAGACCCTACGAGCAGTACTTC	CASSPPLEQRRPYEQYF	.	.	TRBJ2-7	TRBV7-9
TGTGCCACCAGTGCAGGGGTGGCAGATACGCAGTATTTT	CATSAGVADTQYF	few	.	TRBJ2-3	TRBV24-1
TGTGCCAGCACCCCAGGGTGGGGGCTTTTACAAGAGACCCAGTACTTC	CASTPGWGLLQETQYF	few	.	TRBJ2-5	TRBV7-9
TGTGCCAGCAGTGAAGCGGGAGCAGAGACCCAGTACTTC	CASSEAGAETQYF	few	TRBD2	TRBJ2-5	TRBV7-9
TGTGCCATCAGTTACATGGGACATCAGCCCCAGCATTTT	CAISYMGHQPQHF	.	.	TRBJ1-5	TRBV10-3
TGTGCCAGCAGCTTCCCTAGCGGCCACACAGATACGCAGTATTTT	CASSFPSGHTDTQYF	few	TRBD2	TRBJ2-3	TRBV7-2
TGCGCCAGCAGCCAGATGAGCGGGCCTCACCAAGAGACCCAGTACTTC	CASSQMSGPHQETQYF	.	.	TRBJ2-5	TRBV5-1
TGTGCCAGCAGTTCGAAGGACGGAAGCTCCTACAATGAGCAGTTCTTC	CASSSKDGSSYNEQFF	few	.	TRBJ2-1	TRBV6-5
TGTGCCAGCAGCTTAGAAGGTGCCTGGGGGGACATGAACACTGAAGCTTTCTTT	CASSLEGAWGDMNTEAFF	.	.	TRBJ1-1	TRBV11-3
TGCGCCAGCAGCTTGGCCGGGCGGGATGAAGCTTTCTTT	CASSLAGRDEAFF	.	.	TRBJ1-1	TRBV5-1
TGTGCCAGCAGAAGGTCCCGCGGGGATTCACCCCTCCACTTT	CASRRSRGDSPLHF	few	.	TRBJ1-6	TRBV6-1
TGCGCCAGCAGCTTGGCGGGGGCGGGGGATACGCAGTATTTT	CASSLAGAGDTQYF	.	.	TRBJ2-3	TRBV10-2
TGTGCCAGCCGCCTGAGCCCGGGACTAGCGTGCGAGACCCAGTACTTC	CASRLSPGLACETQYF	.	TRBD2	TRBJ2-5	TRBV25-1
TGCAGTGCCGGGACAGGGGGCCAGCCCCAGCATTTT	CSAGTGGQPQHF	.	TRBD1	TRBJ1-5	TRBV20-1
TGTGCCAGTAGTATAGGCGACAGGCTTGACGCGCCACCCCTCCACTTT	CASSIGDRLDAPPLHF	.	.	TRBJ1-6	TRBV19
TGTGCCAGCAGGAACCTCGGAAACACCATATATTTT	CASRNLGNTIYF	.	.	TRBJ1-3	TRBV5-8
TGTGCCAGCAGCGCCGGGCCACGCAGGGAGCAGTACTTC	CASSAGPRREQYF	.	.	TRBJ2-7	TRBV27
TGTGCCAGCAGTGAACCCCGCGCCGGGGGGTACTCTGGCTACACCTTC	CASSEPRAGGYSGYTF	.	.	TRBJ1-2	TRBV25-1
TGTGCCAGCAGCCCGCGGACAGGGACTGAAGCTTTCTTT	CASSPRTGTEAFF	once	TRBD1	TRBJ1-1	TRBV7-9
TGTGCCAGCAGTGAGGAAGGGACAGGGTTTATGGCTGAAGCTTTCTTT	CASSEEGTGFMAEAFF	.	TRBD1	TRBJ1-1	TRBV2
TGTGCCAGCAGAGCCAGGGTTGGCACTGAAGCTTTCTTT	CASRARVGTEAFF	few	.	TRBJ1-1	TRBV6-1
TGTGCCACTCTAAGCGGTAGTGCAGGGGATACGCAGTATTTT	CATLSGSAGDTQYF	.	.	TRBJ2-3	TRBV7-3
TGCAGTGCTAGACCATCGGGGGCGTTTATATGGACCCAGTACTTC	CSARPSGAFIWTQYF	few	.	TRBJ2-5	TRBV20-1
TGTGCCAGCTATCGGCGGGAGCGCTCTGGGGCCAACGTCCTGACTTTC	CASYRRERSGANVLTF	.	TRBD2	TRBJ2-6	TRBV6-1
TGTGCCAGCAGCCGACTGACAGGGGAGGATGGCTACACCTTC	CASSRLTGEDGYTF	.	TRBD1	TRBJ1-2	TRBV6-1
TGTGCCAGCAGTTTAAACAGCGAAGCTAACTATGGCTACACCTTC	CASSLNSEANYGYTF	.	.	TRBJ1-2	TRBV27
TGTGCCAGCAGCTTTAGCAGGGTCCCCCAGCCCCAGCATTTT	CASSFSRVPQPQHF	.	.	TRBJ1-5	TRBV7-2
TGTGCCAGCAGTTACTCGAAGGGACTAGCGGGAGGGGAGACCCAGTACTTC	CASSYSKGLAGGETQYF	.	TRBD2	TRBJ2-5	TRBV6-5
TGTGCCAGCAGCCGCAGGGGGAATCAGCCCCAGCATTTT	CASSRRGNQPQHF	few	TRBD1	TRBJ1-5	TRBV6-1
TGTGCCAGCAGTTTAACGCGACAAGAGACCCAGTACTTC	CASSLTRQETQYF	once	.	TRBJ2-5	TRBV28
TGCAGTGCTAGACGACTAGCGGGGGTCTCCTACAATGAGCAGTTCTTC	CSARRLAGVSYNEQFF	.	TRBD2	TRBJ2-1	TRBV20-1
TGTGCCAGCTCGCCAAAGGGCCGATATAATTCACCCCTCCACTTT	CASSPKGRYNSPLHF	.	.	TRBJ1-6	TRBV6-2/TRBV6-3